This TCR beta chain was obtained from a study of beta chain features in type 1 diabetes. Study details: Age, gender, cell numbers and subset yield matched between patients and controls. Analysis included around 110,000,000 sorted cells drawn from all samples. Findings and caveats of the study: Type 1 diabetes patients showed a moderate but significant shortening of TCRB CDR3s in all four CD4+ subsets. The similarity of naive, central memory and Treg TCRB repertoires appeared greater among patients than among healthy donors.

Cell sorting via CD45RO/CCR7/CD25/CD127/CD95/CD27 was performed to obtain CD4+ naive, central memory, regulatory and stem cell-like memory cells. This clone appeared a few times. Its antigen is currently unknown. V lost 6 bases and J lost 5; bases outside the gene matches: 10. The CDR3 runs 14 residues. Germline-derived CDR1 and CDR2 are SQVTM and ANQGSEA. Reverse transcribing all isolated RNA meant expressed TCRB transcripts were sequenced. Repertoires were generated with immunoSEQ multiplex PCR, while TCRdb's copy carries only in-frame clones and drops some. The sample carries 160,000 or so clones, around 63% recorded once.

The sample was naive CD4+ T cells from blood. The chain is built from TRBV29-1 and TRBJ2-7; 10 bases are shared with TRBD1. The receptor comes from a man aged 30 to 45 with type 1 diabetes. CDR3 loop: CSVAIRQGAHEQYF. CDR3 sequence (DNA): TGCAGCGTAGCAATTAGACAGGGGGCTCACGAGCAGTACTTC.